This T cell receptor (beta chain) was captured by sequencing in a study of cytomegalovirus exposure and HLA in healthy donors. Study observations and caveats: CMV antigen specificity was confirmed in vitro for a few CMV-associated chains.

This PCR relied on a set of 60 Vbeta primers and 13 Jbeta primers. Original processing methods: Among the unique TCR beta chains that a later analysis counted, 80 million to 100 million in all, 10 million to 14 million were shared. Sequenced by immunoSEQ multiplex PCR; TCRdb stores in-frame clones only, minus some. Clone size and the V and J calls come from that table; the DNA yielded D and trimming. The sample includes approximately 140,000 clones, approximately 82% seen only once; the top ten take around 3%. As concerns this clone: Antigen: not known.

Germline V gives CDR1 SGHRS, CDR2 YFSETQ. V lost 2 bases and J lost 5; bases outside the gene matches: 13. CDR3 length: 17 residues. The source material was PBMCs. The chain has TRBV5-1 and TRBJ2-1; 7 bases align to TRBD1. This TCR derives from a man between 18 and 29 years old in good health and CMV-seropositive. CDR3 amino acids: CASSFPGGLQANNEQFF. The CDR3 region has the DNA TGCGCCAGCAGCTTTCCAGGGGGTCTTCAAGCTAACAATGAGCAGTTCTTC.